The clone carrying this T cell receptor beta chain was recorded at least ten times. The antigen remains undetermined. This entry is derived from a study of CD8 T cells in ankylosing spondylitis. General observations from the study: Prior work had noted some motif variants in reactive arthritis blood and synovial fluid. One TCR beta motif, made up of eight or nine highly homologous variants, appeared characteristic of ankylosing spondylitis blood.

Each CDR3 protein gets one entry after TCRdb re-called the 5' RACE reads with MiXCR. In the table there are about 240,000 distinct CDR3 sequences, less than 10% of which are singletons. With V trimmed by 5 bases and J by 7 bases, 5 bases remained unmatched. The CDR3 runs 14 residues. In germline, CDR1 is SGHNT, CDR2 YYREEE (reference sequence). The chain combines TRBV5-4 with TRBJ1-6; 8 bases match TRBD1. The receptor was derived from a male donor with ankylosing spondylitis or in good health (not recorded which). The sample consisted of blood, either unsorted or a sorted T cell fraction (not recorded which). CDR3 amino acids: CASSSDRGNSPLHF. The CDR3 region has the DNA TGTGCCAGCAGTTCAGACAGGGGAAATTCACCCCTCCACTTT.